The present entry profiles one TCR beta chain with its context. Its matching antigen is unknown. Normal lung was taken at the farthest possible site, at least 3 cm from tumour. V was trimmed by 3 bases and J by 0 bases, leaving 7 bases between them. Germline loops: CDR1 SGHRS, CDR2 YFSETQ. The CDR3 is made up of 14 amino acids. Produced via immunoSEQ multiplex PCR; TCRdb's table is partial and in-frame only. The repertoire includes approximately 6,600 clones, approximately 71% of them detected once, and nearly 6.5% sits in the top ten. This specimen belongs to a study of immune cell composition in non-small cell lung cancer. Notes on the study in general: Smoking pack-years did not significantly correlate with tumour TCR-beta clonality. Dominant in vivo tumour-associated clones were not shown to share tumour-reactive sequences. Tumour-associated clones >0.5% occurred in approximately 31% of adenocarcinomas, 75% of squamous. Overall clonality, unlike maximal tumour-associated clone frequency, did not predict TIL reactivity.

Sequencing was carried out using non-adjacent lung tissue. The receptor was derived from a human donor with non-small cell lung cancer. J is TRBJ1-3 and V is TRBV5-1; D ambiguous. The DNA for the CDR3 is TGCGCCAGCAGCTACGACAACTCTGGAAACACCATATATTTT. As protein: CASSYDNSGNTIYF.